The 3 T cell receptor beta chains in this list originate from one sample, sequenced in a study of T cell changes during pregnancy in multiple sclerosis. Assay: immunoSEQ multiplex PCR; the TCRdb copy retains only in-frame clones and omits some. The sample contains about 98,000 clones, just over 90% of which appear only once. The input for sequencing was peripheral blood, taken after pregnancy. These receptors came from a female donor in good health, enrolled as a control in a pregnancy study.

V is TRBV14 and J is TRBJ2-1; maybe TRBD2 (6 bases). V gave up 0 bases and J gave up 2 bases, with 8 bases separating them. CDR1 SGHDN and CDR2 FVKESK come from the germline V gene. This CDR3 spans 15 amino acids. CDR3 in amino acids: CASSQDPGAYNEQFF. The CDR3 bases are TGTGCCAGCAGCCAAGATCCGGGGGCCTACAATGAGCAGTTCTTC.

The J gene is TRBJ1-2, the V gene TRBV25-1; tentative D call: TRBD1 (6 bases). V gave up 1 base and J gave up 11 bases, with 17 bases separating them. This CDR3 is 14 amino acids long. Per the germline V gene, CDR1 is MGHDK and CDR2 is SYGVNS. CDR3 loop: CASSEFVTGGSYTF. The CDR3 DNA reads TGTGCCAGCAGTGAATTTGTGACAGGCGGGTCTTACACCTTC.

CDR3 in amino acids: CASSAPIQGDEQFF. CDR3 DNA: TGCGCCAGCAGCGCCCCGATACAGGGCGATGAGCAGTTCTTC. V and J are TRBV5-1 and TRBJ2-1, with D tentatively TRBD1 (6 bases). With 4 bases removed from V and 8 bases from J, the gap between germline ends came to 16 bases. The CDR3 is 14 residues long. Germline loops: CDR1 SGHRS, CDR2 YFSETQ.